This passage covers 14 T cell receptor beta chains from one sample sequenced in a study of shared clonotypes between healthy human individuals (dated by TCRdb to between 2020 and 2021). Libraries came from the immunoSEQ multiplex PCR assay. The source is immuneACCESS, and TCRdb retained only in-frame sequences with V and J called. Part of the clones is not carried over; for the studies checked, unresolved V genes explain less than half of this, and the remainder is unexplained. This sample is represented by 450,000 to 500,000 clones; around 73% of them were singletons. The top ten clones comprise 9.5% to 15% of the sample. The sequencing sample was made of PBMCs. Receptors originate from a woman in her forties in good health. Some clones in this sample may be carry-over from other donors' samples.

The V call is TRBV28, the J call TRBJ1-4; D is unclear. Trimming stripped 6 bases from V and 0 bases from J, with 11 bases between. The CDR3 sequence is 15 residues long. Germline CDR1 is MDHEN and CDR2 is SYDVKM. The CDR3: CASRFWHPTNEKLFF. The DNA of the CDR3 is TGTGCCAGCAGGTTCTGGCATCCAACTAATGAAAAACTGTTTTTT.

The chain recombines TRBV19 with TRBJ1-5; no definite D call. Trimming took 6 bases from V and 0 from J, leaving 15 bases between them. This CDR3 is 16 amino acids long. In germline, CDR1 is LNHDA, CDR2 SQIVND (reference sequence). The CDR3: CASRSVYEYSNQPQHF. The DNA for the CDR3 is TGTGCCAGTAGATCCGTTTACGAGTATAGCAATCAGCCCCAGCATTTT. The entire variable domain, with the rest obtained from reference TRBV19 and TRBJ1-5, is as follows: DGGITQSPKYLFRKEGQNVTLSCEQNLNHDAMYWYRQDPGQGLRLIYYSQIVNDFQKGDIAEGYSVSREKKESFPLTVTSAQKNPTAFYLCASRSVYEYSNQPQHFGDGTRLSIL.

The chain carries TRBV5-1 and TRBJ1-1; D perhaps matches TRBD1 (5 bases). V lost 4 bases, J lost 1 base, and 14 bases lay in between. Germline lookup yields CDR1 SGHRS and CDR2 YFSETQ. The CDR3 runs 15 residues. The CDR3: CASSVRASGNTEAFF. The CDR3 bases are TGCGCCAGCAGCGTCAGGGCCTCGGGGAACACTGAAGCTTTCTTT.

This clone counts as medium-sized. The chain recombines TRBV27 with TRBJ2-1, with 7 bases fitting TRBD2. The trim removed 4 bases at V and 2 bases at J, leaving 8 bases unmatched. CDR1 is MNHEY and CDR2 is SMNVEV in the germline V gene (reference sequence). This CDR3 has 16 amino acids. CDR3 DNA sequence: TGTGCCAGCAGTTCCCTCCAGCGGGGCGCCTACAATGAGCAGTTCTTC. Amino acids: CASSSLQRGAYNEQFF.

V gene TRBV10-3 combines with J gene TRBJ2-3; TRBD2 aligns across 9 bases. The germline CDR1 and CDR2 sequences are ENHRY and SYGVKD. Trimming removed 8 bases from V and 3 bases from J; junction bases left unmatched: 15. There are 17 residues in the CDR3. The DNA of the CDR3 is TGTGCCATCTCTGGGGGGTTAGCGGGAGATCGAACAGATACGCAGTATTTT. It specifies CAISGGLAGDRTDTQYF.

The V and J genes are TRBV27 and TRBJ1-2; 7 bases align to TRBD1. The CDR3 spans 15 residues. Germline V gene sequence: CDR1 MNHEY, CDR2 SMNVEV (reference sequence). The V and J ends lost 5 bases and 6 bases, in that order; junction bases with no gene match: 12. The CDR3 DNA reads as TGTGCCAGCAGTCGGCTAGGGGGCTCGTATGATGGCTACACCTTC. It codes for CASSRLGGSYDGYTF.

This sequence joins TRBV5-1 and TRBJ2-7; maybe TRBD2 (5 bases). The germline CDR1 and CDR2 sequences are SGHRS and YFSETQ. The CDR3 extends over 16 amino acids. Trimming left V 4 bases short and J 0 bases short, with 17 bases between. In DNA, the CDR3 is TGCGCCAGCAGCCCTGGTGAGGTAGCGCGCTCCTACGAGCAGTACTTC. The encoded protein is CASSPGEVARSYEQYF.

This chain links TRBV19 with TRBJ2-5, with TRBD1 matching over 8 bases. The CDR3 is made up of 17 amino acids. V trimming: 1 base; J trimming: 5 bases; junction bases outside the gene matches: 12. Germline CDR1 is LNHDA and CDR2 is SQIVND (reference sequence). The CDR3: CASSIGPGQGPRETQYF. The CDR3 region has the DNA TGTGCCAGTAGTATAGGCCCCGGACAGGGCCCCCGGGAGACCCAGTACTTC.

The J gene is TRBJ2-7, the V gene TRBV13, with 8 bases matching TRBD2. This CDR3 comprises 15 residues. J lost 6 bases, V lost 4 bases, and 11 bases had no gene match. Germline CDR1 PRHDT, CDR2 FYEKMQ (reference sequence). The CDR3 region has the DNA TGTGCCAGCAGCTCCCATATCGGGGGGGCTGCCGAGCAGTACTTC. Amino acids: CASSSHIGGAAEQYF.

This clone was recorded only once. CDR3 sequence (DNA): TGTGCCAGCAGTTTGGGGTTGCTATCCTACGAGCAGTACTTC. Amino acid sequence: CASSLGLLSYEQYF. V usage is TRBV28 and J usage is TRBJ2-7; D is undetermined. The length of the CDR3 is 14 residues. CDR1 and CDR2 from the germline V gene are MDHEN and SYDVKM. V was cut by 3 bases and J by 1 base, with 10 bases left in between.

The chain is built from TRBV28 and TRBJ2-5; 7 nucleotides agree with TRBD2. The CDR3 consists of 17 residues. CDR1 and CDR2 (germline): MDHEN, SYDVKM. J was trimmed by 0 bases and V by 4 bases; bases with no gene match: 11. CDR3 residues: CASSSLTSASYQETQYF. CDR3 bases: TGTGCCAGCAGTTCCTTAACTAGCGCGAGTTACCAAGAGACCCAGTACTTC.

This clone has ten or more counts. At the DNA level, this CDR3 is encoded by other sequences in the same sample as well. The J gene is TRBJ2-1, the V gene TRBV10-3, with 12 bases identical to TRBD2. V was clipped by 8 bases and J by 7 bases; unmatched bases: 3. The CDR3 loop spans 13 amino acids. Per the germline V gene, CDR1 is ENHRY and CDR2 is SYGVKD. CDR3 in DNA: TGTGCCATCTCCCTAGCGGGAGGGAATGAGCAGTTCTTC. It is translated as CAISLAGGNEQFF.

This clone was seen a handful of times. The rearrangement links TRBV14 to TRBJ2-1; TRBD2 aligns across 12 bases. CDR1 SGHDN and CDR2 FVKESK come from the germline V gene. The V and J ends lost 3 bases and 6 bases, in that order; junction bases with no gene match: 3. This CDR3 is built from 15 residues. The CDR3 nucleotides are TGTGCCAGCAGCCAGACTAGCGGGAGTCTCAATGAGCAGTTCTTC. Translation: CASSQTSGSLNEQFF.

A note on this clone: Because it lacks the conserved phenylalanine or tryptophan at the end, this CDR3 is likely a read error. This chain connects TRBV10-3 to TRBJ1-6, with D perhaps matching TRBD1 (6 bases). CDR3 length equals 15 residues. CDR1 ENHRY and CDR2 SYGVKD come from the germline V gene. V shed 2 bases and J shed 7 bases, with 12 bases lying between them. The CDR3: CAISEGGPQNSPLHY. The CDR3 nucleotides read TGTGCCATCAGTGAGGGGGGGCCGCAGAATTCACCCCTCCACTAT.